This T cell receptor (beta chain) was sequenced in a study of CD8+CD57+ T cells in acquired aplastic anemia. Study-level results: The same twenty-nine CD8+ CDR3 sequences occurred in patients and in controls.

From germline, CDR1 is SGHVS and CDR2 FNYEAQ. V was clipped by 1 base and J by 0 bases, with 15 bases between them. The CDR3 has 18 residues. Researchers used genomic DNA as the template to profile TCR beta VDJ and CDR3. TCRdb recomputed calls from the reads with MiXCR, one row per CDR3 protein. The table includes about 160,000 distinct CDR3 sequences, about 64% detected once. Patients picked for sequencing had shown CD8+CD57+ cell expansion detected by flow cytometry. Patient blood was sampled before any therapy had been received. To note about this clonotype: Its antigen is unidentified.

The clonotype originates from a human donor with aplastic anemia. The source material was sorted CD4+, CD8+, or CD8+CD57+ T cells (not recorded which) from PBMCs. The chain has TRBV7-6 and TRBJ1-4; D unresolved. The CDR3 region is CASSLDTLSTATNEKLFF. The CDR3 DNA is TGTGCCAGCAGCTTAGACACATTATCAACTGCAACTAATGAAAAACTGTTTTTT.